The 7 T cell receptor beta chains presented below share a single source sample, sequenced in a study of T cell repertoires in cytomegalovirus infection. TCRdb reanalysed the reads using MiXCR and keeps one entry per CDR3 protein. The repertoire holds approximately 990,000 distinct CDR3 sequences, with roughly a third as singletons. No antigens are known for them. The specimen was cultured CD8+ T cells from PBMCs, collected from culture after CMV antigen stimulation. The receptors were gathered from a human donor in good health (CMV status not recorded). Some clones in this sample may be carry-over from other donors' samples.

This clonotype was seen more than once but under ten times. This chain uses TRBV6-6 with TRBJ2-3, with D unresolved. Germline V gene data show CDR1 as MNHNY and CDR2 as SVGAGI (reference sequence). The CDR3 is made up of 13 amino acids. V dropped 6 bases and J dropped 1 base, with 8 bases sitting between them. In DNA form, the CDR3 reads TGTGCCAGCAGCGCCTCAGGCACAGATACGCAGTATTTT. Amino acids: CASSASGTDTQYF.

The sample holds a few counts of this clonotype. In DNA, the CDR3 is TGCAGTGCCGAGATGGGGACCGGAACCAGCTCTGGAAACACCATATATTTT. Its translation is CSAEMGTGTSSGNTIYF. The chain uses TRBV20-1 and TRBJ1-3; perhaps TRBD1 as D (5 bases). The CDR3 runs 17 residues. Trimming pared 6 bases from V and 0 bases from J, leaving 21 bases between. Germline V lookup: CDR1 DFQATT, CDR2 SNEGSKA (reference sequence).

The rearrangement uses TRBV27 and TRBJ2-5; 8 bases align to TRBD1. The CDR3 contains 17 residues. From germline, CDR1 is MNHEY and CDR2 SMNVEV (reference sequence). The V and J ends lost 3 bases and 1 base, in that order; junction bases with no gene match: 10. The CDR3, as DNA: TGTGCCAGCAGTTTGGTCCCACAGGGGGTTAGCCAAGAGACCCAGTACTTC. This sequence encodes CASSLVPQGVSQETQYF.

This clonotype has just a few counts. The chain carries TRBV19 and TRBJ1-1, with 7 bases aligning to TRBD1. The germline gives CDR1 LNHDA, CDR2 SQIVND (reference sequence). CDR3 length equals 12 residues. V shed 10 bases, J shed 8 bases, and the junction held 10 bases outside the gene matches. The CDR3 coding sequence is TGTGCCATTAGACAGGGTGAAAGCGAAGCTTTCTTT. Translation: CAIRQGESEAFF. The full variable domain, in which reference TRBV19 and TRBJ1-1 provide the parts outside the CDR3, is DGGITQSPKYLFRKEGQNVTLSCEQNLNHDAMYWYRQDPGQGLRLIYYSQIVNDFQKGDIAEGYSVSREKKESFPLTVTSAQKNPTAFYLCAIRQGESEAFFGQGTRLTVV.

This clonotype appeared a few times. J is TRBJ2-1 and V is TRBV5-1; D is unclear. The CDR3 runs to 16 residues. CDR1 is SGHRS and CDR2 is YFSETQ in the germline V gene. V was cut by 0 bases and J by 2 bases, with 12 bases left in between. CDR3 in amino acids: CASSLAYRLPYNEQFF. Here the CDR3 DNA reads TGCGCCAGCAGCTTGGCCTACAGACTCCCCTACAATGAGCAGTTCTTC. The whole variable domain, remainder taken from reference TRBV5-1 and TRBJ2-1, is KAGVTQTPRYLIKTRGQQVTLSCSPISGHRSVSWYQQTPGQGLQFLFEYFSETQRNKGNFPGRFSGRQFSNSRSEMNVSTLELGDSALYLCASSLAYRLPYNEQFFGPGTRLTVL.

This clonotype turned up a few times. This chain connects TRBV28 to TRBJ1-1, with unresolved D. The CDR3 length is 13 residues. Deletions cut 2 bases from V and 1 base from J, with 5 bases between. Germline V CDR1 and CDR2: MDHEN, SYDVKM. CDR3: CASSLPENTEAFF. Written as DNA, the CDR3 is TGTGCCAGCAGTTTACCAGAGAACACTGAAGCTTTCTTT. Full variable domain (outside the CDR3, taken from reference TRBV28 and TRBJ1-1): DVKVTQSSRYLVKRTGEKVFLECVQDMDHENMFWYRQDPGLGLRLIYFSYDVKMKEKGDIPEGYSVSREKKERFSLILESASTNQTSMYLCASSLPENTEAFFGQGTRLTVV.

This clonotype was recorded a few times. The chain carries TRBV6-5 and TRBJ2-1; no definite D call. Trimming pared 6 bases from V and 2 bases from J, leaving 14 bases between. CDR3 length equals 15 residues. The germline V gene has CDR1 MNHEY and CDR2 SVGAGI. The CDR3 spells CASSPELGAYNEQFF. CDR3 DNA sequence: TGTGCCAGCAGCCCCGAGCTTGGGGCCTACAATGAGCAGTTCTTC.